This entry is about one T cell receptor beta chain. Antigen specificity is unknown. Other DNA variants within this sample encode the same CDR3. These data are taken from a study of shared clonotypes between healthy human individuals. Study-wide context: CD8 memory received one plate per donor, CD8 naive two, CD4 memory three and CD4 naive three.

General study findings and limits: It was the non-shared clonotypes that had lower generation probabilities than clonotypes shared by all four donors.

The CDR3 is 13 residues long. V was cut by 1 base and J by 3 bases, with 7 bases left in between. Germline V gene data show CDR1 as SGHNT and CDR2 as YENEEA. Only in-frame clones appear in the TCRdb table, and some are missing; sequencing was by immunoSEQ multiplex PCR. The table shows over a million clones, with around 78% occurring only once. This TCR was sampled from a man between 18 and 35 years old in good health. Some clones in this sample may be carry-over from other donors' samples. The sequenced material came from memory CD4+ T cells from PBMCs. Noted subset: CD45RA-negative fraction. V gene TRBV11-3 combines with J gene TRBJ2-7, with a weak D call TRBD1 (6 bases). The DNA for the CDR3 is TGTGCCAGCAGCTTAGGAGGGGGCTACGAGCAGTACTTC. Protein product: CASSLGGGYEQYF.